Shown below are 32 T cell receptor beta chains from a single sample sequenced in a study of Graves' ophthalmopathy and Graves' hyperthyroidism. Transcripts of RNA were the source for amplifying TCR beta CDR3 regions. Investigators did first-round RT-PCR with HTBI primers, then second-round multiplex PCR. MiXCR, applied by TCRdb to the multiplex PCR reads, yields one record per CDR3 protein. Of hundreds of thousands of distinct CDR3 sequences in the sample, 20% to 25% were seen once. The sequencing input was peripheral blood. The receptors stem from a woman under 30 with stable Graves' hyperthyroidism.

Many counts were recorded for this clonotype. The CDR3 coding sequence is TGCGCCAGCAGCTTGGATCGGGGTCAAGCCGGGCGCGAGCAGTACTTC. Its protein product is CASSLDRGQAGREQYF. The chain combines TRBV5-1 with TRBJ2-7; a possible D gene is TRBD2 (5 bases). Germline CDR1 and CDR2: SGHRS and YFSETQ. Trimming pared 0 bases from V and 6 bases from J, leaving 19 bases between. The CDR3 has 16 residues.

The table lists this clonotype with many counts. The rearrangement joins TRBV6-4 to TRBJ1-5; 7 bases map to TRBD1. The germline CDR1 and CDR2 sequences are MRHNA and SNTAGT. V was pared by 6 bases and J by 7 bases, with 18 bases of the junction left unmatched. This CDR3 has 17 amino acids. CDR3 region: CASRIKQDRRLWQPQHF. The CDR3 nucleotides read TGTGCCAGCAGGATTAAACAGGACAGGAGGCTATGGCAGCCCCAGCATTTT.

The chain uses TRBV9 and TRBJ2-7, with D perhaps assigned TRBD1 or TRBD2 (6 bases each). There are 16 residues in the CDR3. CDR1 and CDR2 from the germline V gene are SGDLS and YYNGEE. Trimming took off 4 bases at V and 1 base at J, with 18 bases between the two ends. The CDR3 region is CASSRGSGGGSYEQYF. The CDR3, as DNA: TGTGCCAGCAGCAGAGGTAGCGGAGGGGGGTCCTACGAGCAGTACTTC.

This clonotype was observed at least ten times. The chain links TRBV27 to TRBJ1-2; 7 bases line up with TRBD1. The CDR3 has 13 amino acids. Looked up from germline, CDR1 is MNHEY and CDR2 is SMNVEV (reference sequence). Trimming took 6 bases from V and 6 from J; bases not matched to a gene: 7. The CDR3 loop reads CASRPDRFDGYTF. The CDR3 DNA is TGTGCCAGCAGACCGGACAGGTTTGATGGCTACACCTTC.

This clonotype has at least ten counts. This chain uses TRBV5-1 with TRBJ1-1, with D tentatively TRBD1 (5 bases). The germline V gene encodes CDR1 SGHRS and CDR2 YFSETQ. This CDR3 has 14 amino acids. The germline V and J ends were trimmed by 2 bases and 3 bases, with 11 bases remaining between them. Here the CDR3 reads CASSFGEGYTEAFF. CDR3 bases: TGCGCCAGCAGCTTCGGGGAGGGGTACACTGAAGCTTTCTTT.

This clonotype was seen at least ten times. The chain is built from TRBV2 and TRBJ2-5; possibly TRBD2 for D (6 bases). The CDR3 loop spans 14 amino acids. From germline, CDR1 is SNHLY and CDR2 FYNNEI. V was cut by 6 bases and J by 5 bases, with 16 bases left in between. Here the CDR3 reads CASSELGGRETQYF. In DNA form, the CDR3 reads TGTGCCAGCAGCGAACTCGGGGGTCGGGAGACCCAGTACTTC.

This clonotype was recorded at least ten times. The gene calls are TRBV12-3 or TRBV12-4 and TRBJ2-7, with D possibly TRBD2 on 5 matching bases. The CDR3 runs 13 residues. V was pared by 8 bases and J by 3 bases, with 14 bases between. CDR3 nucleotides: TGTGCCAGCGGGAGAGGGTACGGCTACGAGCAGTACTTC. The encoded protein is CASGRGYGYEQYF.

The genes are TRBV6-2 or TRBV6-3 and TRBJ1-1; unclear D gene. The V end was cut by 0 bases, the J end by 8 bases, with 10 bases between. In germline, CDR1 is MNHEY, CDR2 SVGEGT. The CDR3 consists of 13 residues. CDR3 coding DNA: TGTGCCAGCAGTTACTCGACTTCGTCGGAAGCTTTCTTT. Translation gives CASSYSTSSEAFF.

This clonotype was counted ten times or more. The chain uses TRBV24-1 and TRBJ2-7, with D maybe TRBD1 (6 bases). Per germline, CDR1 KGHDR and CDR2 SFDVKD. Trimming pared 4 bases from V and 7 bases from J, leaving 16 bases between. The CDR3 runs 14 residues. The CDR3 is CATSETGTSNEQYF. The CDR3 region has the DNA TGTGCCACCAGTGAGACCGGGACATCGAATGAGCAGTACTTC.

Ten or more counts support this clonotype. CDR3 in amino acids: CASSSTGTGYEQYF. In nucleotides, the CDR3 is TGTGCCAGCAGCTCAACAGGAACGGGCTACGAGCAGTACTTC. The rearrangement uses TRBV6-1 and TRBJ2-7, with a possible D match to TRBD1 (5 bases). The CDR3 is 14 amino acids. Germline assignment: CDR1 MNHNS and CDR2 SASEGT. Trimming removed 6 bases at V and 3 bases at J, with 15 bases between.

This clonotype was found many times. V usage is TRBV20-1 and J usage is TRBJ1-5, with 9 positions matching TRBD1. Per the germline V gene, CDR1 is DFQATT and CDR2 is SNEGSKA (reference sequence). The CDR3 covers 14 residues. V was clipped by 4 bases and J by 6 bases; unmatched bases: 7. The CDR3 sequence: CSANRQGVLQPQHF. CDR3 DNA: TGCAGTGCTAATAGACAGGGGGTCCTTCAGCCCCAGCATTTT.

This clonotype was seen ten or more times. V is TRBV14 and J is TRBJ2-7; 8 nucleotides match TRBD1. Germline values: CDR1 SGHDN, CDR2 FVKESK. Unmatched junction bases numbered 5, after V lost 3 bases and J lost 4 bases. This CDR3 has 14 amino acids. In nucleotides, the CDR3 is TGTGCCAGCAGCCAGTTCCAGGGGGCATACGAGCAGTACTTC. It specifies CASSQFQGAYEQYF.

This clonotype has a count of ten or more. The chain recombines TRBV9 with TRBJ2-5; D is perhaps TRBD2 (5 bases). Germline-derived CDR1 and CDR2 are SGDLS and YYNGEE. Trimming took off 4 bases at V and 5 bases at J, with 12 bases between the two ends. The CDR3 sequence is 13 residues long. The CDR3 nucleotides are TGTGCCAGCAGCCCCGCCTCGGGGGAGACCCAGTACTTC. Encoded protein: CASSPASGETQYF.

This clonotype was counted at least ten times. The gene calls are TRBV28 and TRBJ1-1; TRBD1 agrees at 7 bases. The length of the CDR3 is 15 residues. V was clipped by 3 bases and J by 0 bases; unmatched bases: 4. The germline CDR1 and CDR2 sequences are MDHEN and SYDVKM. CDR3 bases: TGTGCCAGCAGTTTTAGGGACAGAATGAACACTGAAGCTTTCTTT. Translated, it gives CASSFRDRMNTEAFF.

The sample holds many counts of this clonotype. This chain links TRBV12-3 or TRBV12-4 with TRBJ1-1, with 9 bases aligning to TRBD1. V was clipped by 7 bases and J by 5 bases; unmatched bases: 8. The CDR3 contains 14 residues. This CDR3 reads CASTVQGAGTEAFF. DNA of the CDR3: TGTGCCAGCACCGTACAGGGGGCTGGAACTGAAGCTTTCTTT.

This clonotype was counted a few times. Possible read error: a much larger clone is one base away. The V call is TRBV11-2, the J call TRBJ2-4; TRBD2 might be the D (5 bases). Germline lookup yields CDR1 SGHAT and CDR2 FQNNGV. The CDR3 contains 18 residues. CDR3 sequence (DNA): TGTGCCAGCAGCTTAGAAATGACTTCTTATCTAGCCAAAAACATTCGGTACTTC. Translation: CASSLEMTSYLAKNIRYF. Full variable domain (rest looked up from reference TRBV11-2 and TRBJ2-4): EAGVAQSPRYKIIEKRQSVAFWCNPISGHATLYWYQQILGQGPKLLIQFQNNGVVDDSQLPKDRFSAERLKGVDSTLKIQPAKLEDSAVYLCASSLEMTSYLAKNIRYFGAGTRLSVL.

This clonotype was recorded at least ten times. J is TRBJ1-1 and V is TRBV12-3 or TRBV12-4, with 7 bases aligning to TRBD1. The CDR3 is 13 amino acids. V was pared by 5 bases and J by 3 bases, with 3 bases of the junction left unmatched. The CDR3 sequence is CASSRGQDTEAFF. The DNA for the CDR3 is TGTGCCAGCAGTAGGGGGCAGGACACTGAAGCTTTCTTT.

The table lists this clonotype with many counts. This clone may be a read error of a much larger clone one base away. The CDR3 DNA reads TGTGCCAGCGGTAGCAGGGAAGGAGCTGAAGCTTTCTTT. Amino acids: CASGSREGAEAFF. This chain joins TRBV12-3 or TRBV12-4 and TRBJ1-1; D is perhaps TRBD1 (5 bases). Trimming took off 8 bases at V and 6 bases at J, with 16 bases between the two ends. CDR3 length: 13 residues.

Ten or more counts support this clonotype. J is TRBJ1-2 and V is TRBV19; 9 positions match TRBD1. Trimming took 3 bases from V and 6 from J; bases not matched to a gene: 11. This CDR3 comprises 16 residues. CDR1 is LNHDA, CDR2 SQIVND, per germline (reference sequence). CDR3 DNA sequence: TGTGCCAGTAGTATCGGTTGGGACAGGGACTTGGATGGCTACACCTTC. Amino acid sequence: CASSIGWDRDLDGYTF.

This clonotype was recorded at least ten times. The V call is TRBV15, the J call TRBJ1-5; D not certain. The CDR3 loop spans 15 amino acids. Germline loops: CDR1 LNHNV, CDR2 YYDKDF (reference sequence). V lost 0 bases and J lost 5, with 11 bases in between. The CDR3 reads CATSRDFGRHQPQHF. Written as DNA, the CDR3 is TGTGCCACCAGCAGAGATTTTGGACGCCATCAGCCCCAGCATTTT.

This clonotype has a count of ten or more. In DNA form, the CDR3 reads TGTGCCAGCAGCACGACGACAGGGGTGTTCGCTCGCGAGCAGTACTTC. This translates into CASSTTTGVFAREQYF. This sequence joins TRBV11-2 and TRBJ2-7; 8 bases are shared with TRBD1. This CDR3 region has 16 residues. The V segment lost 5 bases and the J segment 6 bases; nucleotides outside the gene matches: 15. The germline gives CDR1 SGHAT, CDR2 FQNNGV.

In its sample, this clonotype was seen many times. V is TRBV9 and J is TRBJ1-2; D might be TRBD1 (5 bases). With 3 bases removed from V and 7 bases from J, the gap between germline ends came to 19 bases. The CDR3 length is 15 residues. CDR1 is SGDLS and CDR2 is YYNGEE in the germline V gene. The DNA of the CDR3 is TGTGCCAGCAGCGAAGGACAAAACCCAAGTCGTGGCTACACCTTC. Its translation: CASSEGQNPSRGYTF.

The chain uses TRBV6-1 and TRBJ1-1; 7 bases are shared with TRBD1. This CDR3 is 14 amino acids long. Losses at the gene ends were 6 bases for V and 3 bases for J; bases not matched to a gene: 7. The germline V gene has CDR1 MNHNS and CDR2 SASEGT. CDR3 DNA: TGTGCCAGCAGACGGGACAGTGGATACACTGAAGCTTTCTTT. This encodes CASRRDSGYTEAFF.

Points on this clonotype: A single base separates this from a much larger clone, so it may be a read error. The rearrangement links TRBV18 to TRBJ2-4, with a tentative D call TRBD2 (7 bases). CDR1 and CDR2 (germline): KGHSH, LQKENI. The CDR3 is 14 amino acids. The CDR3 coding sequence is TGTGCCAGCTCACCCGACAGGCGGGGGAACATGCAGTACTTC. Amino acid sequence: CASSPDRRGNMQYF.

Ten or more counts support this clonotype. This chain links TRBV15 with TRBJ2-7, with no clear D. The V gene lost 0 bases and the J gene lost 4 bases, with 7 bases spanning the gap. The CDR3 has 13 residues. CDR1 LNHNV and CDR2 YYDKDF come from the germline V gene (reference sequence). The CDR3 nucleotides are TGTGCCACCAGCAGAGATCCGGAATACGAGCAGTACTTC. Protein product: CATSRDPEYEQYF.

This clonotype was seen repeatedly, ten times or more. The genes are TRBV25-1 and TRBJ2-7, with a possible D match to TRBD1 (5 bases). This CDR3 has 15 residues. Trimming left V 1 base short and J 9 bases short, with 19 bases between. CDR1 is MGHDK and CDR2 is SYGVNS in the germline V gene. CDR3 protein: CASSESGSPLGVQYF. CDR3 DNA sequence: TGTGCCAGCAGTGAATCCGGCAGCCCATTAGGGGTGCAGTACTTC.

This clonotype was picked up many times. This chain uses TRBV19 with TRBJ1-6, with 7 bases aligning to TRBD1. Trimming at V came to 5 bases and at J to 9 bases, leaving 10 bases not matched to a gene. CDR1 LNHDA and CDR2 SQIVND come from the germline V gene (reference sequence). The CDR3 has 15 amino acids. In nucleotides, the CDR3 is TGTGCCAGTAGTCCGACCGACAGGGATAGTTCACCCCTCCACTTT. Translated, it gives CASSPTDRDSSPLHF.

The chain employs TRBV18 and TRBJ1-2, with TRBD1 as a possible D gene (5 bases). The V gene lost 2 bases and the J gene lost 2 bases, with 15 bases spanning the gap. Germline CDR1 KGHSH, CDR2 LQKENI. The CDR3 totals 16 residues. CDR3 nucleotides: TGTGCCAGCTCACCAACGAGTCGGGACCTCAACTATGGCTACACCTTC. It specifies CASSPTSRDLNYGYTF.

This clonotype was seen ten or more times. V and J are TRBV12-5 and TRBJ1-1; D is possibly TRBD1 (6 bases). V was pared by 4 bases and J by 1 base, with 10 bases between. The CDR3 extends over 14 amino acids. Germline loops: CDR1 LGHNT, CDR2 FRNRAP. DNA for the CDR3: TGTGCTAGTGGTTCCGGGACACCGAACACTGAAGCTTTCTTT. Translated: CASGSGTPNTEAFF.

This clonotype occurred many times. This rearrangement joins TRBV12-3 or TRBV12-4 to TRBJ2-2, with TRBD1 identical over 7 bases. The ends lost 5 bases at V and 4 bases at J; junction bases unmatched: 4. The CDR3 extends over 14 amino acids. Written as DNA, the CDR3 is TGTGCCAGCAGTCAGGGGGTTAGCACCGGGGAGCTGTTTTTT. As protein: CASSQGVSTGELFF.

This clonotype was recorded many times. The V call is TRBV6-2 or TRBV6-3, the J call TRBJ2-2; maybe TRBD2 (6 bases). Looked up from germline, CDR1 is MNHEY and CDR2 is SVGEGT. V was shortened by 2 bases and J by 3 bases, with 7 bases between the two germline ends. The CDR3 sequence is 14 residues long. CDR3 nucleotides: TGTGCCAGCAGTTACCCGGGGGACACCGGGGAGCTGTTTTTT. Protein: CASSYPGDTGELFF.

This clonotype was recorded at least ten times. The chain carries TRBV20-1 and TRBJ2-7; the D is unclear. CDR1 and CDR2 (germline): DFQATT, SNEGSKA (reference sequence). CDR3 size: 11 residues. V shed 2 bases and J shed 5 bases, with 7 bases lying between them. CDR3 sequence reads: CSARLVDEQYF. DNA of the CDR3: TGCAGTGCTAGATTAGTGGACGAGCAGTACTTC.